This T cell receptor (beta chain) was recovered during a study of T cell responses to AZD1222 COVID-19 vaccine. Note on this clone: Its antigen is as yet unknown.

Overall study findings and caveats: Increased Spike-specific TCR breadth and depth were observed after two AZD1222 doses.

CDR1 and CDR2 (germline): SGHTA, FQGNSA. The CDR3 is 17 residues long. Germline trimming cut 5 bases from V and 2 bases from J; bases unmatched to any gene: 7. The protocol was immunoSEQ multiplex PCR, while the TCRdb copy is restricted to in-frame clones and leaves out a portion. The table records fewer than 100,000 clones, around nine tenths of them present only once. J is TRBJ2-7 and V is TRBV7-2, with 15 nucleotides matching TRBD2. The sample here was peripheral blood, taken on day 0 of AZD1222 vaccination. The TCR comes from an adult in good health. The DNA for the CDR3 is TGTGCCAGCAGCCTAGGGACTAGCGGGAGGCCCCCCTACGAGCAGTACTTC. Translation: CASSLGTSGRPPYEQYF.